The 5 T cell receptor beta chains in this list originate from one sample, sequenced in a study of blood T cell repertoires in COVID-19. Produced via immunoSEQ multiplex PCR; TCRdb's table is partial and in-frame only. Among 110,000 to 150,000 clones listed, about 89% were seen once. The sequencing input was peripheral blood. The receptors here all came from a man aged 60 to 69 with active or convalescent COVID-19.

In DNA, the CDR3 is TGTGCCAGCAGATCTGGACAGGCTGCAACTAATGAAAAACTGTTTTTT. This codes for CASRSGQAATNEKLFF. The chain joins TRBV7-2 to TRBJ1-4; 7 bases match TRBD1. J was trimmed by 0 bases and V by 6 bases; bases with no gene match: 7. There are 16 residues in the CDR3. Germline CDR1 is SGHTA and CDR2 is FQGNSA. Variable domain in full (rest from reference TRBV7-2 and TRBJ1-4): GAGVSQSPSNKVTEKGKDVELRCDPISGHTALYWYRQSLGQGLEFLIYFQGNSAPDKSGLPSDRFSAERTGGSVSTLTIQRTQQEDSAVYLCASRSGQAATNEKLFFGSGTQLSVL.

V gene TRBV3-1 (or the pseudogene TRBV3-2) combines with J gene TRBJ2-5; no clear D. This CDR3 comprises 16 residues. The germline V and J ends were trimmed by 0 bases and 0 bases, with 11 bases remaining between them. The germline V gene has CDR1 LGHDT and CDR2 YNNKEL (reference sequence). Here the CDR3 DNA reads TGTGCCAGCAGCCAAGAGCACAGCCGGTACCAAGAGACCCAGTACTTC. Protein sequence: CASSQEHSRYQETQYF.

The chain links TRBV12-3 or TRBV12-4 to TRBJ2-7, with D possibly TRBD1 on 5 matching bases. The CDR3 is made up of 13 amino acids. Trimming stripped 5 bases from V and 5 bases from J, with 13 bases between. The CDR3, as DNA: TGTGCCAGCAGTCCCAGGGTTAGCAACGAGCAGTACTTC. The encoded protein is CASSPRVSNEQYF.

J is TRBJ2-2 and V is TRBV6-2 or TRBV6-3; the match to TRBD2 covers 8 bases. The CDR3 has 15 residues. Germline CDR1 reads MNHEY; CDR2 reads SVGEGT. V shed 4 bases and J 4 bases; nucleotides not matched to a gene: 5. CDR3 in amino acids: CASSSGGAGTGELFF. The CDR3 DNA reads TGTGCCAGCAGTTCCGGGGGGGCGGGCACCGGGGAGCTGTTTTTT.

The rearrangement joins TRBV12-3 or TRBV12-4 to TRBJ2-5, with D possibly TRBD1 on 5 matching bases. Between the trimmed V and J ends, which lost 3 bases and 4 bases, there was a span of 9 bases. The CDR3 runs to 13 residues. In DNA form, the CDR3 reads TGTGCCAGCAGTTTGATAAGGGGAGAGACCCAGTACTTC. Protein product: CASSLIRGETQYF.